This TCR beta chain was observed in a study of human thymus T cells. Study results and caveats: Highly overlapping thymic repertoires among unrelated individuals were reported in related research.

Comments on this clone: Its antigen is as yet unknown.

Corrective heart surgery yielded the resections from which the thymus tissue came. Assay: immunoSEQ multiplex PCR; the TCRdb copy retains only in-frame clones and omits some. The sample contains fewer than 90,000 clones, around 96% of which appear only once. With 4 bases removed from V and 2 bases from J, the gap between germline ends came to 15 bases. The CDR3 is 16 amino acids. Per germline, CDR1 MNHNS and CDR2 SASEGT. The TCR sequence derives from a boy younger than two with a congenital heart defect but otherwise immunologically healthy. The gene calls are TRBV6-1 and TRBJ2-4, with D perhaps matching TRBD2 (6 bases). Sequencing input: thymus tissue. The CDR3 DNA reads as TGTGCCAGCAGTGTGATGCGGGGTGCAACCAAAAACATTCAGTACTTC. Translated: CASSVMRGATKNIQYF.